The T cell receptor (beta chain) under discussion was sequenced for a study of OX40 agonist ivuxolimab in advanced cancers. Sequencing used immunoSEQ multiplex PCR; TCRdb keeps in-frame clones, though not all of them. The sample lists 48,000 or so clones; around nine tenths were seen once. The length of the CDR3 is 13 residues. Germline V gene sequence: CDR1 SNHLY, CDR2 FYNNEI. V shed 5 bases and J shed 15 bases, with 20 bases lying between them. The chain uses TRBV2 and TRBJ2-4; D is unresolved. Sequencing was performed on CD4+ or CD8+ T cells sorted from blood, taken in a trial of the OX40 agonist ivuxolimab. This TCR came from an adult with an advanced solid tumor such as melanoma, head and neck, liver or kidney cancer. The CDR3 spells CASSRRHFTATYF. DNA for the CDR3: TGTGCCAGCAGTCGACGACACTTCACGGCAACGTACTTC. The entire variable domain, with the rest obtained from reference TRBV2 and TRBJ2-4, is as follows: EPEVTQTPSHQVTQMGQEVILRCVPISNHLYFYWYRQILGQKVEFLVSFYNNEISEKSEIFDDQFSVERPDGSNFTLKIRSTKLEDSAMYFCASSRRHFTATYFGAGTRLSVL.